The 26 T cell receptor beta chains presented below share a single source sample, sequenced in a study of T cell responses to AZD1222 COVID-19 vaccine. Profiling relied on immunoSEQ multiplex PCR, and the TCRdb table lists in-frame clones only, not all of them. This repertoire shows under 200,000 clones, around nine tenths found once; its top ten account for about 3.6%. The specimen comprised peripheral blood, sampled 28 days after the second dose of the MenACWY control vaccine. These receptor sequences come from an adult who received the MenACWY meningococcal vaccine as a control.

This clone came up a few times. This chain connects TRBV20-1 to TRBJ1-6, with a tentative D call TRBD1 (5 bases). Germline V gene sequence: CDR1 DFQATT, CDR2 SNEGSKA (reference sequence). CDR3 length: 11 amino acids. CDR3 DNA sequence: TGCATGGGGGGGGGAGGTTCACCCCTCCACTTT. Amino acids: CMGGGGSPLHF.

This chain connects TRBV5-4 to TRBJ2-1, with D tentatively TRBD2 (7 bases). The CDR3 has 16 amino acids. Germline V gives CDR1 SGHNT, CDR2 YYREEE (reference sequence). V was clipped by 0 bases and J by 1 base, with 11 bases between them. CDR3 in amino acids: CASSLGGGRSYNEQFF. The CDR3 nucleotides are TGTGCCAGCAGCTTGGGCGGGGGCAGATCCTACAATGAGCAGTTCTTC.

The V and J genes are TRBV6-2 or TRBV6-3 and TRBJ1-6, with TRBD1 as a possible D gene (6 bases). Germline CDR1 is MNHEY and CDR2 is SVGEGT. The CDR3 covers 14 residues. The V gene lost 6 bases and the J gene lost 9 bases, with 15 bases spanning the gap. The chain's CDR3 is CASSFGTQGSPLHF. The CDR3 bases are TGTGCCAGCAGCTTTGGGACACAAGGTTCACCCCTCCACTTT.

The chain joins TRBV29-1 to TRBJ1-1; D is undetermined. V gave up 3 bases and J gave up 7 bases, with 6 bases separating them. Germline loops: CDR1 SQVTM, CDR2 ANQGSEA. This CDR3 has 10 residues. CDR3 bases: TGCAGCGTTGAGTCAGGTGAAGCTTTCTTT. This gives the protein CSVESGEAFF.

CDR3 sequence (DNA): TGTGCCAGTAGTATAGTAGGGGGGCCGAGGGCCGGGGAGCTGTTTTTT. Translated, it gives CASSIVGGPRAGELFF. The chain couples TRBV19 to TRBJ2-2, with D perhaps given as TRBD1 or TRBD2 (6 bases each). The CDR3 consists of 16 residues. Germline V gives CDR1 LNHDA, CDR2 SQIVND (reference sequence). The V and J ends lost 1 base and 6 bases respectively, with 15 bases between them. Complete variable domain (other parts from reference TRBV19 and TRBJ2-2): DGGITQSPKYLFRKEGQNVTLSCEQNLNHDAMYWYRQDPGQGLRLIYYSQIVNDFQKGDIAEGYSVSREKKESFPLTVTSAQKNPTAFYLCASSIVGGPRAGELFFGEGSRLTVL.

The genes are TRBV6-5 and TRBJ2-1; 7 nucleotides match TRBD1. Germline loops: CDR1 MNHEY, CDR2 SVGAGI. This CDR3 contains 14 residues. V shed 2 bases and J 4 bases; nucleotides not matched to a gene: 2. The CDR3 coding sequence is TGTGCCAGCAGTTACGGGACAGAGTACAATGAGCAGTTCTTC. Amino acid sequence: CASSYGTEYNEQFF.

The gene calls are TRBV27 and TRBJ1-4; TRBD1 agrees at 9 bases. Looked up from germline, CDR1 is MNHEY and CDR2 is SMNVEV (reference sequence). V shed 6 bases, J shed 8 bases, and the junction held 10 bases outside the gene matches. The CDR3 is 15 amino acids. The CDR3 here is CASSAKQGAFEKLFF. CDR3 sequence (DNA): TGTGCCAGCAGCGCTAAACAGGGGGCTTTCGAAAAACTGTTTTTT.

The chain carries TRBV4-2 and TRBJ1-5; D possibly corresponds to TRBD1 (6 bases). This CDR3 comprises 17 residues. Germline-derived CDR1 and CDR2 are LGHNA and YNFKEQ. Trimming took 0 bases from V and 2 from J, leaving 14 bases between them. Here the CDR3 reads CASSQDATGGGNQPQHF. The CDR3 DNA is TGTGCCAGCAGCCAAGATGCCACGGGGGGCGGCAATCAGCCCCAGCATTTT.

The chain links TRBV7-2 to TRBJ2-7; D perhaps matches TRBD2 (7 bases). There are 14 residues in the CDR3. Germline-derived CDR1 and CDR2 are SGHTA and FQGNSA. The V end lost 1 base, the J end lost 5 bases, and 12 bases lay between the germline ends. The CDR3 protein is CASSLVGGANEQYF. CDR3 nucleotide sequence: TGTGCCAGCAGCTTAGTGGGGGGGGCCAACGAGCAGTACTTC.

The rearrangement uses TRBV30 and TRBJ2-7; a weak D match, TRBD2 (5 bases). The V gene's germline CDR1 is GTSNPN and CDR2 SVGIG (reference sequence). The V end was cut by 1 base, the J end by 6 bases, with 16 bases between. This CDR3 is 14 amino acids long. This CDR3 reads CAWSGSRTGSEQYF. CDR3 bases: TGTGCCTGGAGTGGATCTAGGACGGGATCCGAGCAGTACTTC.

The V gene is TRBV24-1, the J gene TRBJ2-5; D perhaps matches TRBD2 (5 bases). Germline assignment: CDR1 KGHDR and CDR2 SFDVKD. The CDR3 runs 14 residues. Trimming removed 4 bases from V and 7 bases from J, with 15 bases in between. CDR3 in DNA: TGTGCCACCAGTGACACCACGTGGGGAGCGACCCAGTACTTC. As protein: CATSDTTWGATQYF.

This clone came up once. The CDR3 DNA reads as TGTGCCAGCAGCTTGACAGCACCATACGAGCAGTACTTC. The encoded protein is CASSLTAPYEQYF. V gene TRBV7-8 combines with J gene TRBJ2-7; a possible D gene is TRBD1 (5 bases). Trimming removed 3 bases at V and 4 bases at J, with 10 bases between. The CDR3 length is 13 residues. CDR1 and CDR2 (germline): SGHVS, FQNEAQ.

The CDR3 coding sequence is TGTGCCAGCTCATTCTCCGTAGACAGGCCCTACGAGCAGTACTTC. Its translation is CASSFSVDRPYEQYF. The rearrangement links TRBV18 to TRBJ2-7, with TRBD1 as a possible D gene (6 bases). Germline V lookup: CDR1 KGHSH, CDR2 LQKENI. V was pared by 5 bases and J by 2 bases, with 16 bases between. The CDR3 runs 15 residues.

Here the CDR3 reads CASSVLSGDNTGELFF. As DNA, the CDR3 is TGTGCCAGCAGCGTACTATCGGGAGATAACACCGGGGAGCTGTTTTTT. The chain carries TRBV9 and TRBJ2-2, with a weak D call TRBD2 (6 bases). CDR3 length: 16 residues. V lost 1 base and J lost 2, with 12 bases in between. From germline, CDR1 is SGDLS and CDR2 YYNGEE.

V and J are TRBV7-3 and TRBJ2-2, with 8 nucleotides matching TRBD1. V shed 2 bases, J shed 4 bases, and the junction held 9 bases outside the gene matches. The CDR3 consists of 17 residues. Germline V gene lookup returns CDR1 SGHTA and CDR2 FQGTGA. CDR3 loop: CASSLGQGAFFTGELFF. CDR3 nucleotide sequence: TGTGCCAGCAGCTTAGGGCAGGGGGCGTTCTTCACCGGGGAGCTGTTTTTT.

This clone was seen only once. This chain connects TRBV7-2 to TRBJ1-2; D possibly corresponds to TRBD1 (6 bases). V dropped 8 bases and J dropped 0 bases, with 16 bases sitting between them. There are 15 residues in the CDR3. Germline V gene lookup returns CDR1 SGHTA and CDR2 FQGNSA. Written as DNA, the CDR3 is TGTGCCAGCCCCCTAGGGGGTGGTTCTAACTATGGCTACACCTTC. Translation: CASPLGGGSNYGYTF.

The chain uses TRBV28 and TRBJ1-2; D call uncertain. Trimming stripped 6 bases from V and 0 bases from J, with 20 bases between. This CDR3 is 17 amino acids long. Germline V gene sequence: CDR1 MDHEN, CDR2 SYDVKM. The CDR3: CASRWPGGRLPNYGYTF. In DNA, the CDR3 is TGTGCCAGCAGATGGCCAGGTGGAAGACTTCCTAACTATGGCTACACCTTC.

The chain uses TRBV2 and TRBJ1-4; TRBD1 matches at 8 bases. J was trimmed by 7 bases and V by 8 bases; bases with no gene match: 9. The CDR3 covers 14 residues. The germline gives CDR1 SNHLY, CDR2 FYNNEI. CDR3: CASGQDRVIEKLFF. CDR3 bases: TGTGCCAGCGGCCAGGACAGGGTGATTGAAAAACTGTTTTTT.

The V and J genes are TRBV29-1 and TRBJ2-3; D uncertain. Germline V gives CDR1 SQVTM, CDR2 ANQGSEA. V was pared by 6 bases and J by 0 bases, with 19 bases between. The CDR3 consists of 16 residues. CDR3 in DNA: TGCAGCGTCCATACCCCGGTACATCCTAGCACAGATACGCAGTATTTT. Its protein is CSVHTPVHPSTDTQYF.

V is TRBV12-3 or TRBV12-4 and J is TRBJ2-1; D uncertain. The CDR3 sequence is 10 residues long. Trimming shortened V by 5 bases and J by 7 bases, and 3 bases separated the two germline ends. Here the CDR3 reads CASSGNEQFF. Written as DNA, the CDR3 is TGTGCCAGCAGTGGTAATGAGCAGTTCTTC.

This clone occurred a few times. The V call is TRBV6-1, the J call TRBJ1-1; the match to TRBD1 covers 7 bases. Germline trimming cut 3 bases from V and 4 bases from J; bases unmatched to any gene: 5. CDR3 length: 14 residues. From germline, CDR1 is MNHNS and CDR2 SASEGT. CDR3 in DNA: TGTGCCAGCAGTGAGGAGGGGGCGATCACTGAAGCTTTCTTT. Its protein is CASSEEGAITEAFF.

The genes are TRBV7-3 and TRBJ1-2; D is undetermined. The CDR3 is 13 amino acids. The ends were cut back, 6 bases at V and 2 bases at J, with 10 bases in the middle. In germline, CDR1 is SGHTA, CDR2 FQGTGA. The DNA for the CDR3 is TGTGCCAGCAGTCCTGGGGTGAACTATGGCTACACCTTC. Amino acid sequence: CASSPGVNYGYTF. Supplemented by reference TRBV7-3 and TRBJ1-2, the full variable domain reads GAGVSQTPSNKVTEKGKYVELRCDPISGHTALYWYRQSLGQGPEFLIYFQGTGAADDSGLPNDRFFAVRPEGSVSTLKIQRTERGDSAVYLCASSPGVNYGYTFGSGTRLTVV.

V usage is TRBV28 and J usage is TRBJ1-2, with 7 bases that match TRBD1. The junction had 6 bases not matched to a gene; V was cut back by 7 bases and J by 4 bases. The CDR3 spans 13 residues. Germline-derived CDR1 and CDR2 are MDHEN and SYDVKM. CDR3 loop: CASNRQGRYGYTF. The CDR3, as DNA: TGTGCCAGCAATCGACAGGGCCGCTATGGCTACACCTTC.

V and J are TRBV5-1 and TRBJ2-5, with D perhaps TRBD1 (5 bases). This CDR3 spans 13 amino acids. Germline CDR1 and CDR2: SGHRS and YFSETQ. Deletions cut 4 bases from V and 5 bases from J, with 12 bases between. CDR3 loop: CASSEPGRETQYF. The CDR3 DNA follows: TGCGCCAGCAGCGAACCAGGGCGGGAGACCCAGTACTTC. The whole variable domain, filled in from reference TRBV5-1 and TRBJ2-5, reads KAGVTQTPRYLIKTRGQQVTLSCSPISGHRSVSWYQQTPGQGLQFLFEYFSETQRNKGNFPGRFSGRQFSNSRSEMNVSTLELGDSALYLCASSEPGRETQYFGPGTRLLVL.

V is TRBV16 and J is TRBJ1-5; D perhaps matches TRBD1 (5 bases). V lost 7 bases, J lost 0 bases, and 16 bases lay in between. The CDR3 is 16 amino acids. Germline V gives CDR1 KGHSY, CDR2 FQNENV. CDR3 sequence (DNA): TGTGCCAGCACCAAGGGGACGGGTTATAGCAATCAGCCCCAGCATTTT. Its translation is CASTKGTGYSNQPQHF.

This rearrangement joins TRBV27 to TRBJ2-7; 9 bases are a match to TRBD2. V gave up 2 bases and J gave up 5 bases; unmatched junction bases: 10. CDR1 and CDR2 (germline): MNHEY, SMNVEV (reference sequence). This CDR3 contains 16 residues. The chain's CDR3 is CASSLGVAGGSHEQYF. The CDR3 coding sequence is TGTGCCAGCAGTTTAGGGGTCGCGGGAGGGAGCCACGAGCAGTACTTC.